Each of the 13 T cell receptor beta chains below was sequenced from the same sample in a study of CXCR3-negative and CXCR3-positive naive CD8 T cells. Via 5' RACE with UMI labels, TRB cDNA libraries were prepared. TCRdb re-called the 5' RACE reads and gives one entry per CDR3 protein, without DNA. The table for this sample gives 130,000 or so distinct CDR3 sequences. Sequencing was done on a sample of naive CXCR3- CD8+ T cells from blood. As for subset: CD45RO-CCR7+CD27+CD95- naive CD8+ T cells lacking CXCR3 (TNR3-). Source of these receptors: a human donor in good health. Some clones in this sample may be carry-over from other donors' samples.

The chain employs TRBV7-9 and TRBJ2-2. Germline V gives CDR1 SEHNR, CDR2 FQNEAQ (reference sequence). This CDR3 is 13 amino acids long. The CDR3 loop is CASSLVETGELFF.

The chain is built from TRBV7-6 and TRBJ1-1; TCRdb indicates TRBD1, and absent DNA this call remains unverified. The germline V gene encodes CDR1 SGHVS and CDR2 FNYEAQ. There are 15 residues in the CDR3. CDR3 in amino acids: CASSPRTATNTEAFF.

The chain employs TRBV27 and TRBJ2-2. The germline V gene encodes CDR1 MNHEY and CDR2 SMNVEV (reference sequence). The CDR3 runs to 12 residues. This CDR3 is CASSWVTGELFF.

The chain couples TRBV4-1 to TRBJ1-1. The CDR3 totals 11 residues. The germline gives CDR1 MGHRA, CDR2 YSYEKL. The CDR3 loop reads CASAGSQGAFF.

The rearrangement uses TRBV19 and TRBJ2-5; with no DNA, the TCRdb D assignment of TRBD1 cannot be verified. This CDR3 comprises 15 residues. Germline V gene lookup returns CDR1 LNHDA and CDR2 SQIVND (reference sequence). The CDR3 sequence: CASSTGTGIQETQYF.

The V and J genes are TRBV3-1 and TRBJ2-1; TCRdb outputs TRBD1, but without DNA this stays unchecked. Per germline, CDR1 LGHDT and CDR2 YNNKEL (reference sequence). The CDR3 consists of 15 residues. CDR3: CASSQDRGNGNEQFF.

The rearrangement links TRBV3-1 to TRBJ1-5; the D call of TRBD1 rests on TCRdb alone, since no DNA is present to check it. The V gene's germline CDR1 is LGHDT and CDR2 YNNKEL (reference sequence). This CDR3 region has 14 residues. This CDR3 is CASSFQGLRQPQHF.

The V and J genes are TRBV6-2 or TRBV6-3 and TRBJ1-5. Germline values: CDR1 MNHEY, CDR2 SVGEGT. The CDR3 extends over 14 amino acids. CDR3 sequence: CASSRGTENQPQHF.

The chain uses TRBV20-1 and TRBJ1-1. Germline CDR1 is DFQATT and CDR2 is SNEGSKA (reference sequence). The CDR3 loop spans 14 amino acids. This CDR3 is CSARLTVTNTEAFF.

The chain combines TRBV10-3 with TRBJ2-2; the D call of TRBD1 rests on TCRdb alone, since no DNA is present to check it. CDR3 length equals 13 residues. From germline, CDR1 is ENHRY and CDR2 SYGVKD. The CDR3: CAISGTGAGELFF.

The genes are TRBV29-1 and TRBJ2-1; with no DNA, the TCRdb D assignment of TRBD1 cannot be verified. The CDR3 length is 19 residues. Germline CDR1 SQVTM, CDR2 ANQGSEA. The CDR3 region is CSVEDRTVGTGLSYNEQFF.

The rearrangement links TRBV5-1 to TRBJ1-1. The germline gives CDR1 SGHRS, CDR2 YFSETQ. The CDR3 contains 15 residues. The CDR3 spells CASTQPSGGDTEAFF.

V gene TRBV28 combines with J gene TRBJ2-7. The germline gives CDR1 MDHEN, CDR2 SYDVKM. This CDR3 has 13 residues. The CDR3 sequence: CASGLAVSYEQYF.